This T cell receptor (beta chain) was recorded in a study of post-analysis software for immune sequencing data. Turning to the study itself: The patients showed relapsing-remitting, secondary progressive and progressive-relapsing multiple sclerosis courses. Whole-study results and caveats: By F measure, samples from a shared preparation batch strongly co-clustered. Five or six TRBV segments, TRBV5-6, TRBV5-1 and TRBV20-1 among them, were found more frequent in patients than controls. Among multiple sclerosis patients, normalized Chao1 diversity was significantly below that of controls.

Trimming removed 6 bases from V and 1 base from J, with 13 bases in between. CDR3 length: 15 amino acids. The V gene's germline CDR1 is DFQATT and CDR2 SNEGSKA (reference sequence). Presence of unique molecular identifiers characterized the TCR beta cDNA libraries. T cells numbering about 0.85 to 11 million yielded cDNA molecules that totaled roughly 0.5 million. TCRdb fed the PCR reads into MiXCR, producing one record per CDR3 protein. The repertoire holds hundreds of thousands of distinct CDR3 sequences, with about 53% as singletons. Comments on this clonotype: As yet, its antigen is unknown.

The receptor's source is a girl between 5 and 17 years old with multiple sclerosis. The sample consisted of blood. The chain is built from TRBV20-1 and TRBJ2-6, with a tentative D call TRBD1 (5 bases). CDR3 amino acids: CSAKTGSSGANVLTF. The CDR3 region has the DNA TGCAGTGCCAAAACAGGTTCGTCTGGGGCCAACGTCCTGACTTTC.